This TCR beta chain was profiled in a study of Ad26.COV2.S vaccination and SARS-CoV-2 variants. General study results and limits: Reported findings describe substantial breadth in spike-specific CD8+ and CD4+ T cell responses following vaccination. Overall T cell responses may have been underestimated by the analyses of TCR breadth and depth. Vaccine and placebo recipients had comparable breadth of non-spike TCRs. Recipients given vaccine exceeded placebo recipients in spike-specific TCR breadth.

Trimming stripped 0 bases from V and 4 bases from J, with 12 bases between. The germline V gene encodes CDR1 LGHNA and CDR2 YSLEER. The CDR3 is 15 amino acids. Concerning this clone: What it recognizes is unknown.

The repertoire was sequenced with immunoSEQ multiplex PCR; TCRdb's copy has only in-frame clones and lacks some. The sample comprises tens of thousands of clones, 82% of which are singletons, and around a sixth rests with the top ten. The sequencing here drew on peripheral blood, taken after recovery from COVID-19. The chain couples TRBV4-3 to TRBJ1-2; D gene ambiguous. This TCR derives from a human donor who had recovered from COVID-19. CDR3 sequence (DNA): TGCGCCAGCAGCCAAGATCCCAGGTCTCTCTATGGCTACACCTTC. Amino acids: CASSQDPRSLYGYTF.